What follows describes a single T cell receptor beta chain. As originally analysed: For nucleated cells, counts were estimated from reference gene primer amplification. Data came from immunoSEQ multiplex PCR; TCRdb stores just in-frame clones and leaves some out. For V, J and clone size, that table is used; D and trimming come from the DNA. The sample holds tens of thousands of clones, 86% seen once. Deletions cut 4 bases from V and 6 bases from J, with 20 bases between. From germline, CDR1 is SGHRS and CDR2 YFSETQ. CDR3 size: 15 residues. The data were obtained in a study of blood T cell repertoires in COVID-19. Study background: COVID-19 samples collected from the United States, Italy and Spain covered acute and convalescent phases. Sample material is recorded as cDNA or gDNA derived from T cells, B-cell-depleted T cells, or PBMCs.

Sequencing was performed on peripheral blood. The chain employs TRBV5-1 and TRBJ2-7; tentatively, D is TRBD1 (5 bases). This TCR was recovered from a man aged 25-40 years with acute or convalescent COVID-19. CDR3 DNA sequence: TGCGCCAGCAGCGTCGACAGCCCATATGCCGGCGAGCAGTACTTC. Protein sequence: CASSVDSPYAGEQYF.